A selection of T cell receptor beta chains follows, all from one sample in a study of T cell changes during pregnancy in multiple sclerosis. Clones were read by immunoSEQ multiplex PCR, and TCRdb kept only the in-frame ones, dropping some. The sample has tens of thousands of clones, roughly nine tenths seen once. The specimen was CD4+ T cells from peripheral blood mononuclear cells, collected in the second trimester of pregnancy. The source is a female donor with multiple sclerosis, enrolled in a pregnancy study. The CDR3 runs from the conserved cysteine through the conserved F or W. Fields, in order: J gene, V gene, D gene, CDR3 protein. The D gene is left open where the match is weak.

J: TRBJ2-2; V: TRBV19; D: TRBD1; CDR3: CATSGQGGTGELFF
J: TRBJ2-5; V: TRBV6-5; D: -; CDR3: CASSYPLSYSQETQYF
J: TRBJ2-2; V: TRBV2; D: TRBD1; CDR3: CASSRTGGMAGELFF
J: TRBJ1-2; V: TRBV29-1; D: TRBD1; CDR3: CSVEGRDRVSVWYGYTF
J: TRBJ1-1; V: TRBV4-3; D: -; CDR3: CASSQVAGLNTEAFF
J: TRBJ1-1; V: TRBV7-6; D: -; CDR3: CASSLRQDRWPEAFF
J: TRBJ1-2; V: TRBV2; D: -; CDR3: CASRRPSLYGYTF
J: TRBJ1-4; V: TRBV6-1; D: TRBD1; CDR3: CASSEDHRGRNEKLFF
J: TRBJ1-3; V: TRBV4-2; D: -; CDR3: CASYLRTAISGNTIYF
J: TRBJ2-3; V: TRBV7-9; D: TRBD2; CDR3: CASSFELRGGANF
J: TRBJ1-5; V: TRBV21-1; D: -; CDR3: CASSKALCLFWTGGFNQPQHF
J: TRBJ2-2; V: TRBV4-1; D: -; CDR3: CASSQDITGELFF
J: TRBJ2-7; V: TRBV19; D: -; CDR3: CASSISFSYEQYF
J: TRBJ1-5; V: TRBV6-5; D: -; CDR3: CASSRTVYSNQPQHF
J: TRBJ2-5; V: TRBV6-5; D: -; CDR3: CASSPGGRETQYF
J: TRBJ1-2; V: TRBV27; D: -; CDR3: CASSLGGGDGYTF
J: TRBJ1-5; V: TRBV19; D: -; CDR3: CASRRTRDQPQHF
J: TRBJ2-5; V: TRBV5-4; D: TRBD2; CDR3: CASSPPGAGGLGETQYF
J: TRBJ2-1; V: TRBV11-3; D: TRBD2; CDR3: CASSLGGTSIDEQFF
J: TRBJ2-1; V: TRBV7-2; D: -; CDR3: CASSLGQVTYNEQFF
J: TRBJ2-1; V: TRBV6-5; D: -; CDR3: CASSYSSAYNEQFF
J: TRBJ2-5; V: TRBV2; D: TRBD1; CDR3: CASSRTGPKETQYF
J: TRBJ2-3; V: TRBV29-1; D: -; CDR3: CSARGQISTDTQYF
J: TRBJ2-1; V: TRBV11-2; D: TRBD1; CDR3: CASSPIRGRDNEQFF
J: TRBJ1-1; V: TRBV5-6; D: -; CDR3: CASSPWPADTEAFF
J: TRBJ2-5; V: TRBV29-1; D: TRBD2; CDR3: CSVLAGVETQYF
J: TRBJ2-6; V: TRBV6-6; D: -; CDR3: CASSSGQNSGANVLTF
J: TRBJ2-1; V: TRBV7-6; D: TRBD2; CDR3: CASSLLGLMALINEQFF
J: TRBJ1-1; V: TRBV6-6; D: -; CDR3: CASSLWGVGTEAFF
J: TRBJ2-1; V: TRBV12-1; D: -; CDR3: CASSFFLYSGVKNEQFF
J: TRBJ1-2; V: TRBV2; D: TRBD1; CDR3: CASSTGTGVNGYTF
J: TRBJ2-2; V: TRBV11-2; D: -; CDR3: CASSLPWGTRGGLFF
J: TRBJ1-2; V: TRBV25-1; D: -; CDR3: CASSDGDMALYGYTF
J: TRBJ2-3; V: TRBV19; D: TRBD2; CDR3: CASSIIPRGGDTDTQYF
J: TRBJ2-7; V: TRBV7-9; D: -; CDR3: CASSLEGGTYEQYF
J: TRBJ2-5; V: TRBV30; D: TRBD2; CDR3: CAWSSSGGLETQYF
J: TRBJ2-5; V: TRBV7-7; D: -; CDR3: CASSVGLQETQYF
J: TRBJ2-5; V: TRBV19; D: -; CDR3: CASSSLGGGETQYF
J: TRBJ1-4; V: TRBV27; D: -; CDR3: CASSPRVPVGATNEKLFF
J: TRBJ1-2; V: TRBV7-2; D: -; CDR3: CASSLVAASDYGYTF